This TCR beta chain was found in a study of graft-versus-host responses after intestinal transplantation. Study context: All recipients were transplanted with multivisceral, liver-intestinal, or isolated intestinal grafts. Every one of the recipients received anti-thymocyte globulin induction and afterwards took tacrolimus and steroids for three to four years.

Points from the study as a whole: Early post-transplant HvG declines tracked with peak circulating GvH clone levels. Recipient marrow harbored GvH clones, some of which surfaced first in ileum or blood.

Losses at the gene ends were 10 bases for V and 7 bases for J; bases not matched to a gene: 5. Per the germline V gene, CDR1 is ENHRY and CDR2 is SYGVKD. This CDR3 spans 12 amino acids. Clones were read by immunoSEQ multiplex PCR, and TCRdb kept only the in-frame ones, dropping some. The sample contains some 31,000 clones, around 94% of which appear only once. As concerns this clone: What it binds is not known.

This receptor was identified in a human patient who received an intestinal transplant, so some T cells may come from the graft donor. This material consisted of PBMCs, taken 66 days after intestinal transplant. The rearrangement links TRBV10-3 to TRBJ1-2; 11 bases are a match to TRBD1. CDR3 loop: CATRDRGSGYTF. CDR3 sequence (DNA): TGTGCCACCCGGGACAGGGGGTCTGGCTACACCTTC.